These T cell receptor beta chains were read from a single sample in a study of blood T cell repertoires in COVID-19. Clones were read by immunoSEQ multiplex PCR, and TCRdb kept only the in-frame ones, dropping some. The data contain a few hundred thousand clones, approximately 85% of them seen just once; the ten biggest clones take up under 2.5%. Sequencing was performed on PBMCs or T cells enriched from blood (not recorded which). These receptors all come from a man aged 25 to 40 who had recovered from COVID-19. Each CDR3 is given with its conserved first and last residue.

j_gene: TRBJ2-3
v_gene: TRBV10-3
CDR3aa: CAVTGITTDTQYF

j_gene: TRBJ2-4
v_gene: TRBV5-1
CDR3aa: CASSLAASGPFQYF

j_gene: TRBJ2-3
v_gene: TRBV2
CDR3aa: CASSTLAGGSTDTQYF

j_gene: TRBJ2-7
v_gene: TRBV5-5
CDR3aa: CASSPLTPGGNEQYF

j_gene: TRBJ1-1
v_gene: TRBV2
CDR3aa: CASSEVRTRVAEAFF

j_gene: TRBJ2-7
v_gene: TRBV19
CDR3aa: CASSGQGGSYEQYF

j_gene: TRBJ2-7
v_gene: TRBV6-5
CDR3aa: CASSNLAGGINEQYF

j_gene: TRBJ1-1
v_gene: TRBV29-1
CDR3aa: CSVEAKFDRGRLGAFF

j_gene: TRBJ2-1
v_gene: TRBV3-1/TRBV3-2
CDR3aa: CASSQASGGAYNEQFF

j_gene: TRBJ2-1
v_gene: TRBV2
CDR3aa: CASSGLNEQFF

j_gene: TRBJ1-1
v_gene: TRBV7-3
CDR3aa: CASSSTGVAEAFF

j_gene: TRBJ1-3
v_gene: TRBV5-1
CDR3aa: CASSRDWASGNTIYF

j_gene: TRBJ2-4
v_gene: TRBV18
CDR3aa: CASSPDRGGRDIQYF

j_gene: TRBJ1-5
v_gene: TRBV7-2
CDR3aa: CASSFSGSDQPQHF

j_gene: TRBJ2-7
v_gene: TRBV7-8
CDR3aa: CASSLEFRGTYEQYF

j_gene: TRBJ1-2
v_gene: TRBV10-1
CDR3aa: CASSESQSAGYTF

j_gene: TRBJ2-7
v_gene: TRBV7-2
CDR3aa: CASSRGGVDEQYF

j_gene: TRBJ2-7
v_gene: TRBV7-9
CDR3aa: CASSLVSGGNEQYF

j_gene: TRBJ1-2
v_gene: TRBV6-5
CDR3aa: CATNVQGYLSYGYTF

j_gene: TRBJ1-1
v_gene: TRBV18
CDR3aa: CASSPLTGVNSEAFF

j_gene: TRBJ1-6
v_gene: TRBV18
CDR3aa: CASSQQGANSPLHF

j_gene: TRBJ1-1
v_gene: TRBV5-1
CDR3aa: CASSWGTGVTEAFF

j_gene: TRBJ2-5
v_gene: TRBV18
CDR3aa: CASSPGQGAETQYF

j_gene: TRBJ1-3
v_gene: TRBV30
CDR3aa: CAWSSVPRDVFYLSVSGNTIYF

j_gene: TRBJ2-2
v_gene: TRBV5-4
CDR3aa: CASSPGTGDITGELFF